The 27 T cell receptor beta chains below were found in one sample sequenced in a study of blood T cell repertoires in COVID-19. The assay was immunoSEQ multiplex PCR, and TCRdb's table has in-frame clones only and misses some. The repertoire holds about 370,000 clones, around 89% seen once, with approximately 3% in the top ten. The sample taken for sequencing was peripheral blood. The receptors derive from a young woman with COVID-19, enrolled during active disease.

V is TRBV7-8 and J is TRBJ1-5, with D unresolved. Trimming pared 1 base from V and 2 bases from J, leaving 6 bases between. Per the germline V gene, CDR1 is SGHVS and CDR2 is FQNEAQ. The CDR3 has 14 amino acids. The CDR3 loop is CASSLGSGNQPQHF. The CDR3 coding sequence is TGTGCCAGCAGCTTAGGGTCGGGCAATCAGCCCCAGCATTTT.

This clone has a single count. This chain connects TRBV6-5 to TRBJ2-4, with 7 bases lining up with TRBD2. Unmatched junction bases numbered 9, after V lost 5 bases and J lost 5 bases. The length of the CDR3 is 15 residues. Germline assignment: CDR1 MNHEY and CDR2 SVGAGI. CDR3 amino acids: CASSKMGGGENIQYF. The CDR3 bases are TGTGCCAGCAGTAAGATGGGGGGAGGGGAAAACATTCAGTACTTC.

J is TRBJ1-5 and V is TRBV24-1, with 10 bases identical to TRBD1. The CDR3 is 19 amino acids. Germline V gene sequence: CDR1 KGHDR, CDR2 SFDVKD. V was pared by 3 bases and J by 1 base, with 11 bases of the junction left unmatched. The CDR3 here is CATSDLPGTGVSSNQPQHF. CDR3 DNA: TGTGCCACCAGTGATCTACCCGGGACAGGGGTTTCGAGCAATCAGCCCCAGCATTTT.

CDR3 in amino acids: CSASPGTGAAGGYTF. CDR3 DNA sequence: TGCAGCGCTTCCCCCGGGACAGGGGCTGCCGGTGGCTACACCTTC. V usage is TRBV29-1 and J usage is TRBJ1-2; TRBD1 agrees at 10 bases. CDR3 length: 15 residues. V dropped 7 bases and J dropped 7; count of bases not matched to a gene: 15. From germline, CDR1 is SQVTM and CDR2 ANQGSEA.

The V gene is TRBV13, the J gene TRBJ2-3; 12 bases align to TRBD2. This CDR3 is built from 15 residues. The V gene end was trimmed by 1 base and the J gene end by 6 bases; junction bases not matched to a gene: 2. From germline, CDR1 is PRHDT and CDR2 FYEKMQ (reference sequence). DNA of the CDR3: TGTGCCAGCAGCTTAGCACTAGCGGGGGGTGATACGCAGTATTTT. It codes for CASSLALAGGDTQYF.

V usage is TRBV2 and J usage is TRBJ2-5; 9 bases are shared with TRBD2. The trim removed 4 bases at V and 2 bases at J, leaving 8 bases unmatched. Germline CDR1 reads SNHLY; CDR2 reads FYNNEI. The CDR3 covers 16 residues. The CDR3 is CASSVVSGRNQETQYF. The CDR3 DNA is TGTGCCAGCAGTGTAGTAAGCGGGAGGAATCAAGAGACCCAGTACTTC.

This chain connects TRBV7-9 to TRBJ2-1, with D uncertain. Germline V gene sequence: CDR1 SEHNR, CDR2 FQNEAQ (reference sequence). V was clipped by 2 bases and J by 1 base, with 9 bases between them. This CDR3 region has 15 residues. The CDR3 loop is CASSLLDRSYNEQFF. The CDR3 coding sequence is TGTGCCAGCAGCTTACTAGACCGGTCCTACAATGAGCAGTTCTTC. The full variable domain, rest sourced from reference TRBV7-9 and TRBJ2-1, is DTGVSQNPRHKITKRGQNVTFRCDPISEHNRLYWYRQTLGQGPEFLTYFQNEAQLEKSRLLSDRFSAERPKGSFSTLEIQRTEQGDSAMYLCASSLLDRSYNEQFFGPGTRLTVL.

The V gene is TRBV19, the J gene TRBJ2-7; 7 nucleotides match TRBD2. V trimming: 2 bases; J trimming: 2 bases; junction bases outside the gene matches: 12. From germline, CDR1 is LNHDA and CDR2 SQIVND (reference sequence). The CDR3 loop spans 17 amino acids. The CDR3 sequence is CASSIKMGLADAYEQYF. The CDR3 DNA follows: TGTGCCAGTAGTATAAAAATGGGGCTAGCGGATGCCTACGAGCAGTACTTC.

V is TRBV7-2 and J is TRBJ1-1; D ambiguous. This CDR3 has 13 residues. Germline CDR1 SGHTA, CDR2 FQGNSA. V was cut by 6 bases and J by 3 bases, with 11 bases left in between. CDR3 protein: CASRRNQDTEAFF. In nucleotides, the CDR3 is TGTGCCAGCAGAAGGAACCAGGACACTGAAGCTTTCTTT.

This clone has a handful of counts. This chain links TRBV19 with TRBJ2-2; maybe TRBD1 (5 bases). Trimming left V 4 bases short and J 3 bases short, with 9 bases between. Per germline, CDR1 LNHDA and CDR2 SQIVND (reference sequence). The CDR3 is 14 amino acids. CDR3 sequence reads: CASSTTVDTGELFF. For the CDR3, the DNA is TGTGCCAGTAGTACGACAGTAGACACCGGGGAGCTGTTTTTT.

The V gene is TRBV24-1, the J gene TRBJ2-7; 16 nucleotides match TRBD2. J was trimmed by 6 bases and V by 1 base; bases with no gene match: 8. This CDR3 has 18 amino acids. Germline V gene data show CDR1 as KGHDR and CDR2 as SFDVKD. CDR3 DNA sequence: TGTGCCACCAGTGATTTTCCGGGACTAGCGGGAGGGCCAGGCGAGCAGTACGTC. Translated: CATSDFPGLAGGPGEQYV.

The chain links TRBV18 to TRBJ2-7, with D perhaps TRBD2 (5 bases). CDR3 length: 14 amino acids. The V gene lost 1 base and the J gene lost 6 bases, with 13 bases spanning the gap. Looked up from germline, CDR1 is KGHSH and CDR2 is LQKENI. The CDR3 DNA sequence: TGTGCCAGCTCACCACGGCAGGTGGACTCCGAGCAGTACTTC. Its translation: CASSPRQVDSEQYF.

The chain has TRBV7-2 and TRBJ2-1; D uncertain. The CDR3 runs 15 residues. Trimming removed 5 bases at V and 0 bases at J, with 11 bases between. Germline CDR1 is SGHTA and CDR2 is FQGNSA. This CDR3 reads CASSIGPSSYNEQFF. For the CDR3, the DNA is TGTGCCAGCAGCATAGGACCTAGCTCCTACAATGAGCAGTTCTTC.

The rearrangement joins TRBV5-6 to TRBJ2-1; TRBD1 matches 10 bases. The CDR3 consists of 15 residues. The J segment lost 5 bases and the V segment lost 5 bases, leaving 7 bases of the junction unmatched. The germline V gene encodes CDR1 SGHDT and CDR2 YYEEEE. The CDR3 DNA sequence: TGTGCCAGCAGATTTGGGACAGGGGCCGACAATGAGCAGTTCTTC. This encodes CASRFGTGADNEQFF.

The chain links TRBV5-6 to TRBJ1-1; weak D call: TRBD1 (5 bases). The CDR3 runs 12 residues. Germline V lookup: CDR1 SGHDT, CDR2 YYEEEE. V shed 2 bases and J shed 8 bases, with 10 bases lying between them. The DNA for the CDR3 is TGTGCCAGCAGCTTCCGGACAATAGAAGCTTTCTTT. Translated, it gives CASSFRTIEAFF. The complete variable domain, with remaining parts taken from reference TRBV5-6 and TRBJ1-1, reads DAGVTQSPTHLIKTRGQQVTLRCSPKSGHDTVSWYQQALGQGPQFIFQYYEEEERQRGNFPDRFSGHQFPNYSSELNVNALLLGDSALYLCASSFRTIEAFFGQGTRLTVV.

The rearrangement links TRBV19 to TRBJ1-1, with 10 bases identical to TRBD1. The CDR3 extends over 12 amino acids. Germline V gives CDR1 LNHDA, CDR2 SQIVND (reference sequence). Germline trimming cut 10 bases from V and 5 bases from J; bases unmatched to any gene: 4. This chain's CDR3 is CATGTGVTEAFF. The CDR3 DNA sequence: TGTGCCACCGGGACAGGGGTTACTGAAGCTTTCTTT.

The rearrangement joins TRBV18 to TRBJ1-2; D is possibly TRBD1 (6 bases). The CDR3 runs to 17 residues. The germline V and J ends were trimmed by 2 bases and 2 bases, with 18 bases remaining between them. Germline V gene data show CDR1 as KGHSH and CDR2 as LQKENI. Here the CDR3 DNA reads TGTGCCAGCTCACCAACAAGTGGACAGCTAAACAACTATGGCTACACCTTC. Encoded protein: CASSPTSGQLNNYGYTF.

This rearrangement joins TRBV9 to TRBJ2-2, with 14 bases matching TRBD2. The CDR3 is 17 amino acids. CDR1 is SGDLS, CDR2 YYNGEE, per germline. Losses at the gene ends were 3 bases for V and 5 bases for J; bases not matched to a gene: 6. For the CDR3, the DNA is TGTGCCAGCAGCGGCATGAGGACTAGCGGGGGGACCGGGGAGCTGTTTTTT. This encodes CASSGMRTSGGTGELFF.

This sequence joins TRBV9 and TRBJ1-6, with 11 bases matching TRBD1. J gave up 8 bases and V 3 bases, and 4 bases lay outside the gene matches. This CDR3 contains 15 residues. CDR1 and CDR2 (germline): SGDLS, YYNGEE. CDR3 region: CASSAGTGGDSPLHF. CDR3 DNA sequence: TGTGCCAGCAGCGCCGGGACAGGGGGTGATTCACCCCTCCACTTT.

In nucleotides, the CDR3 is TGTGCCAGCAGTGATTTATTCGGACTCGACAGGGTCTACGAGCAGTACGTC. Translated: CASSDLFGLDRVYEQYV. The rearrangement links TRBV6-4 to TRBJ2-7; 7 positions agree with TRBD1. This CDR3 contains 17 residues. V lost 3 bases, J lost 3 bases, and 14 bases stayed unmatched. CDR1 is MRHNA, CDR2 SNTAGT, per germline.

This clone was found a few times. The chain's CDR3 is CASSIAEVNSPLHF. In DNA, the CDR3 is TGTGCCAGTAGTATAGCAGAAGTTAATTCACCCCTCCACTTT. This chain uses TRBV19 with TRBJ1-6; no firm D call. V was pared by 1 base and J by 6 bases, with 7 bases between. Germline CDR1 is LNHDA and CDR2 is SQIVND (reference sequence). The CDR3 runs 14 residues. Complete variable domain (other parts from reference TRBV19 and TRBJ1-6): DGGITQSPKYLFRKEGQNVTLSCEQNLNHDAMYWYRQDPGQGLRLIYYSQIVNDFQKGDIAEGYSVSREKKESFPLTVTSAQKNPTAFYLCASSIAEVNSPLHFGNGTRLTVT.

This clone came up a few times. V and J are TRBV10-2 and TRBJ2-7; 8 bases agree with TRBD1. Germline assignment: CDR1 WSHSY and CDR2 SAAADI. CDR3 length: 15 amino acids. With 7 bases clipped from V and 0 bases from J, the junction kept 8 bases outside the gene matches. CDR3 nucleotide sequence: TGCGCCAGCATGAGGGACAGGCTAATCTCCTACGAGCAGTACTTC. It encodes CASMRDRLISYEQYF.

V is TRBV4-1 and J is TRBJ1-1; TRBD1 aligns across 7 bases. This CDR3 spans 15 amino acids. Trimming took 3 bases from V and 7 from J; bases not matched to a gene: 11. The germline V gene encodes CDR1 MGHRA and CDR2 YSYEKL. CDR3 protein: CASSHRNRDRNEAFF. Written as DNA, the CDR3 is TGCGCCAGCAGCCATAGAAACCGGGACAGAAATGAAGCTTTCTTT.

This CDR3 reads CASSLRGRTEAFF. DNA for the CDR3: TGTGCCAGCAGCTTAAGGGGTAGGACTGAAGCTTTCTTT. This chain joins TRBV7-2 and TRBJ1-1; D possibly corresponds to TRBD1 (5 bases). The CDR3 loop spans 13 amino acids. Trimming shortened V by 2 bases and J by 5 bases, and 9 bases separated the two germline ends. Germline-derived CDR1 and CDR2 are SGHTA and FQGNSA. Combining the CDR3 with reference TRBV7-2 and TRBJ1-1 gives the whole variable domain GAGVSQSPSNKVTEKGKDVELRCDPISGHTALYWYRQSLGQGLEFLIYFQGNSAPDKSGLPSDRFSAERTGGSVSTLTIQRTQQEDSAVYLCASSLRGRTEAFFGQGTRLTVV.

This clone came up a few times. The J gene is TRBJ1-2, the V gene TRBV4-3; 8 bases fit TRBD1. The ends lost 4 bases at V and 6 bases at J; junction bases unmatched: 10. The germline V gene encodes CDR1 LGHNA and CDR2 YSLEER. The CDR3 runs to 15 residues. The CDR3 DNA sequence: TGCGCCAGCAGCCCAGAGTACCGGGACAGGCATGGCTACACCTTC. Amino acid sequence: CASSPEYRDRHGYTF.

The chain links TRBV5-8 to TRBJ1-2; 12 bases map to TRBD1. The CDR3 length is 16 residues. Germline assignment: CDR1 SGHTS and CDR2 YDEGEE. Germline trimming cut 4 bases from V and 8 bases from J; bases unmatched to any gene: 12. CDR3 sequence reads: CASSPRGQGASHGYTF. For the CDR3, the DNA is TGTGCCAGCAGCCCGAGGGGACAGGGGGCAAGTCACGGCTACACCTTC.

CDR3: CASSLLTGTVNTIYF. CDR3 in DNA: TGTGCCAGCAGCCTCCTGACAGGGACGGTAAACACCATATATTTT. V is TRBV7-2 and J is TRBJ1-3; 7 nucleotides line up with TRBD1. Looked up from germline, CDR1 is SGHTA and CDR2 is FQGNSA. Trimming at V came to 5 bases and at J to 6 bases, leaving 10 bases not matched to a gene. The CDR3 is 15 amino acids.